The 30 T cell receptor beta chains below come from one sample, sequenced in a study of T-cell memory formation after mild COVID-19. TCRdb re-called the 5' RACE reads through MiXCR, storing one row per CDR3 protein. The data hold 98,000 or so distinct CDR3 sequences, with roughly a sixth observed a single time. Input material: PBMCs or a T cell subset sorted from them (not recorded which). Receptors originate from a man aged 18 to 35 who had mild COVID-19 (a few samples of this study predate the infection). Cell type and time point are not known.

In this sample, this clonotype turned up a few times. This sequence joins TRBV14 and TRBJ1-6; D not resolved. The V end lost 0 bases, the J end lost 15 bases, and 15 bases lay between the germline ends. Germline CDR1 is SGHDN and CDR2 is FVKESK. This CDR3 has 14 amino acids. The CDR3 region has the DNA TGTGCCAGCAGCCAAGATCAGAGGCGTGGCGGCCTCCACTTT. Protein product: CASSQDQRRGGLHF.

A single count supports this clonotype. CDR3 nucleotide sequence: TGTGCCAGCAGTTCGACGGACAGGGCGCGGGAAAAACTGTTTTTT. Encoded protein: CASSSTDRAREKLFF. The V and J genes are TRBV6-6 and TRBJ1-4, with 8 bases identical to TRBD1. The junction had 9 bases not matched to a gene; V was cut back by 4 bases and J by 8 bases. The germline V gene encodes CDR1 MNHNY and CDR2 SVGAGI (reference sequence). CDR3 size: 15 residues.

The rearrangement joins TRBV20-1 to TRBJ2-3, with D perhaps TRBD1 or TRBD2 (5 bases each). CDR3 size: 15 residues. The V gene lost 6 bases and the J gene lost 1 base, with 17 bases spanning the gap. The germline V gene has CDR1 DFQATT and CDR2 SNEGSKA (reference sequence). CDR3 sequence: CSAQIPQGRTDTQYF. In nucleotides, the CDR3 is TGCAGTGCCCAGATCCCCCAGGGACGCACAGATACGCAGTATTTT.

Only a few counts were recorded for this clonotype. This chain links TRBV2 with TRBJ1-1, with no clear D. Germline CDR1 is SNHLY and CDR2 is FYNNEI. The V and J ends lost 6 bases and 10 bases respectively, with 9 bases between them. The CDR3 extends over 10 amino acids. Here the CDR3 DNA reads TGTGCCAGCAGGGCCGAGGGAGCTTTCTTT. Amino acids: CASRAEGAFF.

The rearrangement uses TRBV11-2 and TRBJ1-6; maybe TRBD1 (6 bases). Germline CDR1 is SGHAT and CDR2 is FQNNGV. This CDR3 comprises 14 residues. Trimming removed 3 bases from V and 4 bases from J, with 7 bases in between. CDR3 nucleotide sequence: TGTGCCAGCAGCTTCGGGACATATAATTCACCCCTCCACTTT. Encoded protein: CASSFGTYNSPLHF.

This chain connects TRBV4-1 to TRBJ2-5; 8 bases match TRBD2. The CDR3 is 16 residues long. CDR1 and CDR2 from the germline V gene are MGHRA and YSYEKL. V trimming: 0 bases; J trimming: 4 bases; junction bases outside the gene matches: 7. DNA for the CDR3: TGCGCCAGCAGCCAAGAGGTTCCTAGCGGGTTAGAGACCCAGTACTTC. It specifies CASSQEVPSGLETQYF.

The sample holds many counts of this clonotype. The chain is built from TRBV4-1 and TRBJ2-1; TRBD2 matches 10 bases. The CDR3 spans 17 residues. V lost 0 bases and J lost 4; bases outside the gene matches: 6. The V gene's germline CDR1 is MGHRA and CDR2 YSYEKL. The CDR3, as DNA: TGCGCCAGCAGCCAAGAAAGGGGACTAGCGATGTACAATGAGCAGTTCTTC. Amino acid sequence: CASSQERGLAMYNEQFF.

This clonotype has just a few counts. The DNA of the CDR3 is TGTGCCAGCAGCTCCGGGTGGACCGGGGAGCTGTTTTTT. Protein sequence: CASSSGWTGELFF. The chain employs TRBV7-3 and TRBJ2-2; the D is unclear. The V gene lost 4 bases and the J gene lost 5 bases, with 8 bases spanning the gap. This CDR3 comprises 13 residues. From germline, CDR1 is SGHTA and CDR2 FQGTGA.

The chain couples TRBV29-1 to TRBJ1-2; 8 bases line up with TRBD1. Germline loops: CDR1 SQVTM, CDR2 ANQGSEA. The ends lost 6 bases at V and 4 bases at J; junction bases unmatched: 7. The CDR3 consists of 13 residues. In nucleotides, the CDR3 is TGCAGCGTAGGACCCAGGGGGCTCTATGGCTACACCTTC. Translation gives CSVGPRGLYGYTF.

The rearrangement links TRBV12-3 or TRBV12-4 to TRBJ2-1, with D perhaps matching TRBD1 or TRBD2 (5 bases each). V was clipped by 5 bases and J by 8 bases, with 13 bases between them. The length of the CDR3 is 13 residues. The CDR3 DNA follows: TGTGCCAGCAGTCTTCCTGGGGGAGATGAGCAGTTCTTC. Translating it yields CASSLPGGDEQFF.

This clonotype was seen a handful of times. The chain uses TRBV12-3 or TRBV12-4 and TRBJ2-3; perhaps TRBD2 as D (5 bases). CDR3 length: 16 amino acids. Trimming took off 3 bases at V and 5 bases at J, with 18 bases between the two ends. The CDR3 DNA follows: TGTGCCAGCAGTTTCGGGATCCCCGGAGGATTAGATACGCAGTATTTT. Its protein is CASSFGIPGGLDTQYF.

The chain recombines TRBV7-3 with TRBJ1-6; tentative D call: TRBD1 (6 bases). Deletions cut 4 bases from V and 10 bases from J, with 14 bases between. This CDR3 has 14 residues. Germline CDR1 reads SGHTA; CDR2 reads FQGTGA. This CDR3 reads CASSSQGSGSPLHF. The CDR3 bases are TGTGCCAGCAGCTCACAGGGCTCGGGGTCACCCCTCCACTTT.

The genes are TRBV6-1 and TRBJ1-5; no firm D call. The CDR3 has 19 residues. V dropped 1 base and J dropped 2 bases, with 21 bases sitting between them. Germline V CDR1 and CDR2: MNHNS, SASEGT. CDR3 protein: CASSEGLGRGFGGNQPQHF. The CDR3 coding sequence is TGTGCCAGCAGTGAAGGATTGGGTCGAGGATTTGGGGGCAATCAGCCCCAGCATTTT.

The V and J genes are TRBV9 and TRBJ2-3; D is uncertain. CDR3 length equals 15 residues. Germline V gene lookup returns CDR1 SGDLS and CDR2 YYNGEE. The V gene lost 2 bases and the J gene lost 0 bases, with 10 bases spanning the gap. The CDR3 spells CASSVDMISTDTQYF. The CDR3 nucleotides read TGTGCCAGCAGCGTCGACATGATTAGCACAGATACGCAGTATTTT. Combining the CDR3 with reference TRBV9 and TRBJ2-3 gives the whole variable domain DSGVTQTPKHLITATGQRVTLRCSPRSGDLSVYWYQQSLDQGLQFLIQYYNGEERAKGNILERFSAQQFPDLHSELNLSSLELGDSALYFCASSVDMISTDTQYFGPGTRLTVL.

The gene calls are TRBV12-3 or TRBV12-4 and TRBJ2-5; D remains ambiguous. The CDR3 length is 11 residues. The V and J ends lost 6 bases and 6 bases respectively, with 8 bases between them. The CDR3 DNA reads as TGTGCCAGCAGCCAGCAAAAGACCCAGTACTTC. Translation gives CASSQQKTQYF.

This chain uses TRBV11-2 with TRBJ2-5; D may match TRBD1 or TRBD2 (5 bases each). Germline lookup yields CDR1 SGHAT and CDR2 FQNNGV. CDR3 length: 11 amino acids. V shed 8 bases and J shed 1 base, with 5 bases lying between them. The CDR3 DNA follows: TGTGCCAGCGGGACCCAAGAGACCCAGTACTTC. Translating gives CASGTQETQYF.

This chain links TRBV5-4 with TRBJ2-5; 10 nucleotides match TRBD2. This CDR3 comprises 17 residues. J gave up 2 bases and V 0 bases, and 7 bases lay outside the gene matches. CDR1 SGHNT and CDR2 YYREEE come from the germline V gene (reference sequence). CDR3 in DNA: TGTGCCAGCAGCTTGGACGGGCTAGCGGGGGCTCAAGAGACCCAGTACTTC. It is translated as CASSLDGLAGAQETQYF.

This chain uses TRBV6-2 or TRBV6-3 with TRBJ2-5; D unresolved. CDR3 size: 15 residues. V lost 1 base and J lost 5, with 14 bases in between. Per germline, CDR1 MNHEY and CDR2 SVGEGT. CDR3 DNA sequence: TGTGCCAGCAGTTACTTGGAGCTGTCTAGGGAGACCCAGTACTTC. Translated: CASSYLELSRETQYF.

The genes are TRBV29-1 and TRBJ1-4; the match to TRBD1 covers 9 bases. With V trimmed by 6 bases and J by 5 bases, 7 bases remained unmatched. The germline gives CDR1 SQVTM, CDR2 ANQGSEA. The CDR3 has 14 amino acids. CDR3 protein: CSVGGGQGNEKLFF. The CDR3 region has the DNA TGCAGCGTCGGAGGGGGACAGGGAAATGAAAAACTGTTTTTT.

This clonotype has just a few counts. J is TRBJ2-7 and V is TRBV20-1, with no clear D. V lost 0 bases, J lost 0 bases, and 12 bases lay in between. Germline CDR1 and CDR2: DFQATT and SNEGSKA (reference sequence). The length of the CDR3 is 15 residues. The CDR3 DNA reads as TGCAGTGCTAGAGATTCGATGTCGCTCTCCTACGAGCAGTACGTC. Protein: CSARDSMSLSYEQYV.

V and J are TRBV18 and TRBJ2-6; a possible D gene is TRBD1 (5 bases). Trimming stripped 2 bases from V and 2 bases from J, with 7 bases between. Germline assignment: CDR1 KGHSH and CDR2 LQKENI. The CDR3 runs to 15 residues. The DNA of the CDR3 is TGTGCCAGCTCACCAGGGGCGGCTGGGGCCAACGTCCTGACTTTC. Translating gives CASSPGAAGANVLTF.

This clonotype was seen repeatedly, ten times or more. The rearrangement links TRBV5-5 to TRBJ2-3; D assignment may be TRBD1 or TRBD2 (5 bases each). CDR1 is SGHKS, CDR2 YYEKEE, per germline (reference sequence). Trimming shortened V by 3 bases and J by 5 bases, and 10 bases separated the two germline ends. The CDR3 is 13 amino acids. CDR3 amino acids: CASSSAGRDTQYF. CDR3 DNA: TGTGCCAGCAGCTCCGCAGGGAGAGATACGCAGTATTTT.

DNA for the CDR3: TGTGCCAGCAGTTTGGGGACATATACCGGGGAGCTGTTTTTT. Protein sequence: CASSLGTYTGELFF. The chain links TRBV12-3 or TRBV12-4 to TRBJ2-2; tentatively, D is TRBD1 (6 bases). The CDR3 extends over 14 amino acids. V lost 3 bases and J lost 5, with 10 bases in between.

The CDR3 sequence: CASSHRHSYEQYF. In DNA form, the CDR3 reads TGTGCCAGCAGCCACAGACACTCCTACGAGCAGTACTTC. V and J are TRBV3-1 and TRBJ2-7; unclear D gene. Germline V lookup: CDR1 LGHDT, CDR2 YNNKEL (reference sequence). Trimming pared 3 bases from V and 0 bases from J, leaving 6 bases between. The CDR3 runs to 13 residues.

This clonotype was seen only a few times. The rearrangement links TRBV4-3 to TRBJ1-6; D is possibly TRBD1 (6 bases). Between the trimmed V and J ends, which lost 1 base and 8 bases, there was a span of 6 bases. The CDR3 sequence is 13 residues long. CDR1 and CDR2 (germline): LGHNA, YSLEER. CDR3 amino acids: CASSQGTDSPLHF. As DNA, the CDR3 is TGCGCCAGCAGCCAAGGGACAGATTCACCCCTCCACTTT.

This sequence joins TRBV6-5 and TRBJ1-1; possibly TRBD1 for D (5 bases). The CDR3 length is 15 residues. Germline CDR1 reads MNHEY; CDR2 reads SVGAGI. The ends were cut back, 2 bases at V and 7 bases at J, with 17 bases in the middle. DNA of the CDR3: TGTGCCAGCAGTTACAGGGCAAGGGCGGGGGGTGAAGCTTTCTTT. Protein: CASSYRARAGGEAFF.

J is TRBJ1-4 and V is TRBV4-3, with TRBD1 identical over 8 bases. The CDR3 contains 16 residues. J was trimmed by 5 bases and V by 3 bases; bases with no gene match: 8. Looked up from germline, CDR1 is LGHNA and CDR2 is YSLEER. The CDR3: CASSQTTGTGNEKLFF. CDR3 coding DNA: TGCGCCAGCAGCCAGACCACCGGGACAGGCAATGAAAAACTGTTTTTT.

This clonotype was seen only a few times. CDR3 sequence reads: CASSMEIPQGATQYF. The CDR3 bases are TGCGCCAGCAGCATGGAGATACCCCAGGGGGCTACGCAGTATTTT. This chain links TRBV5-1 with TRBJ2-3; 8 bases align to TRBD1. The J segment lost 8 bases and the V segment lost 4 bases, leaving 12 bases of the junction unmatched. This CDR3 contains 15 residues. CDR1 is SGHRS and CDR2 is YFSETQ in the germline V gene. Full variable domain (missing parts from reference TRBV5-1 and TRBJ2-3): KAGVTQTPRYLIKTRGQQVTLSCSPISGHRSVSWYQQTPGQGLQFLFEYFSETQRNKGNFPGRFSGRQFSNSRSEMNVSTLELGDSALYLCASSMEIPQGATQYFGPGTRLTVL.

This chain connects TRBV28 to TRBJ1-1, with a weak D call TRBD1 (5 bases). The CDR3 covers 13 residues. The germline V and J ends were trimmed by 10 bases and 0 bases, with 12 bases remaining between them. Germline V gene lookup returns CDR1 MDHEN and CDR2 SYDVKM. The CDR3 region has the DNA TGTGCCACCTCCGGGGGGATGAACACTGAAGCTTTCTTT. It translates to CATSGGMNTEAFF.

A few counts support this clonotype. V is TRBV18 and J is TRBJ2-7; TRBD1 is a possible D gene (5 bases). CDR3 length equals 12 residues. V lost 4 bases and J lost 4, with 8 bases in between. Germline CDR1 reads KGHSH; CDR2 reads LQKENI. The CDR3: CASSLAGYEQYF. The CDR3 DNA is TGTGCCAGCTCACTTGCAGGGTACGAGCAGTACTTC. Variable domain in full (rest from reference TRBV18 and TRBJ2-7): NAGVMQNPRHLVRRRGQEARLRCSPMKGHSHVYWYRQLPEEGLKFMVYLQKENIIDESGMPKERFSAEFPKEGPSILRIQQVVRGDSAAYFCASSLAGYEQYFGPGTRLTVT.